The sequence of this TCR beta chain was determined in a study of tumor and adjacent non-tumor tissue in lung cancer. The overall study: Histology: about a dozen adenocarcinoma, a couple of squamous cell carcinoma, 1 small cell lung cancer. Study results and limitations: Tumor repertoires had a smaller top 100 clone share than normal lung.

No cell sorting was done before RNA was extracted from the tissue. Chemotherapy-naive patients with new lung cancer underwent thoracic surgery in China, August–late 2014. TCRbeta libraries were built with three rounds of nested PCR, modified from ARM-PCR. Using its own MiXCR run on the multiplex PCR reads, TCRdb lists one record per CDR3 protein. The sample lists approximately 120,000 distinct CDR3 sequences; roughly 75% were seen once. For this clonotype: Its antigen remains unknown. Given a much more abundant clone one base away, this may be a read error.

The germline V and J ends were trimmed by 10 bases and 7 bases, with 20 bases remaining between them. The CDR3 consists of 13 residues. Germline CDR1 MNHEY, CDR2 SVGEGT. The TCR was taken from a woman aged 55-69 years with non-small cell lung cancer. Sequenced sample: lung tumor tissue. The chain has TRBV6-2 or TRBV6-3 and TRBJ2-7; D perhaps matches TRBD1 (6 bases). The CDR3, as DNA: TGTGCCACCAGACTGAACAGGGCACAAGAGCAGTACTTC. Its protein product is CATRLNRAQEQYF.